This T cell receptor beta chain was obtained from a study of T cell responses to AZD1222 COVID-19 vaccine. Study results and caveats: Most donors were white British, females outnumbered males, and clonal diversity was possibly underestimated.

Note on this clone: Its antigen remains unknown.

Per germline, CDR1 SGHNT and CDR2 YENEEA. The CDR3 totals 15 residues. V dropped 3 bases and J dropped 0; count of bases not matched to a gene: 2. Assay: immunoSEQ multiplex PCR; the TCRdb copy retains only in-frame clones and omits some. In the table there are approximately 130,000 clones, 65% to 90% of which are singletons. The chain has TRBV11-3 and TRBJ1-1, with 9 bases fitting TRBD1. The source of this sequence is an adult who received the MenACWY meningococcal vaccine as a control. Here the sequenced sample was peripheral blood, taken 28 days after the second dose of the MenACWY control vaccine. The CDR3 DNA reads TGTGCCAGCAGCTTGACAGGGGGTTTGAACACTGAAGCTTTCTTT. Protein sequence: CASSLTGGLNTEAFF.